These 8 T cell receptor beta chains came from one sample sequenced in a study of T cell repertoires in cytomegalovirus infection. Each CDR3 protein is one row after TCRdb ran MiXCR on the reads. The profile shows fewer than 250,000 distinct CDR3 sequences, approximately 13% of them singletons. The sequenced sample consisted of PBMCs. The receptors come from a human donor in good health (CMV status not recorded). Some clones in this sample may be carry-over from other donors' samples.

This clonotype was seen only a few times. The chain carries TRBV6-6 and TRBJ1-5; D call uncertain. CDR1 MNHNY and CDR2 SVGAGI come from the germline V gene (reference sequence). The CDR3 contains 15 residues. Trimming left V 7 bases short and J 0 bases short, with 13 bases between. This chain's CDR3 is CASTLGWNSNQPQHF. In DNA, the CDR3 is TGTGCCAGCACACTAGGATGGAATAGCAATCAGCCCCAGCATTTT.

This rearrangement joins TRBV7-2 to TRBJ1-6, with 9 bases matching TRBD1. The V and J ends lost 1 base and 10 bases, in that order; junction bases with no gene match: 5. The CDR3 length is 15 residues. Germline CDR1 is SGHTA and CDR2 is FQGNSA. The CDR3 spells CASSLVGTGRSPLHF. DNA for the CDR3: TGTGCCAGCAGCTTAGTGGGGACAGGGCGATCACCCCTCCACTTT.

This clonotype was observed many times. The V gene is TRBV5-1, the J gene TRBJ2-2; unclear D gene. This CDR3 has 16 residues. In germline, CDR1 is SGHRS, CDR2 YFSETQ. V shed 5 bases and J shed 1 base, with 15 bases lying between them. DNA for the CDR3: TGCGCCAGCAGTCCAGCTCAGGTGAAGAACACCGGGGAGCTGTTTTTT. It yields the protein CASSPAQVKNTGELFF.

This clonotype was seen many times. The rearrangement joins TRBV6-1 to TRBJ2-7; TRBD2 might be the D (5 bases). In germline, CDR1 is MNHNS, CDR2 SASEGT. The CDR3 is 14 residues long. V lost 3 bases to trimming and J lost 5 bases, with 14 bases between them. Here the CDR3 DNA reads TGTGCCAGCAGTGACCAACTAGGAGTTAACGAGCAGTACTTC. This sequence encodes CASSDQLGVNEQYF.

This clonotype was observed many times. The chain couples TRBV10-3 to TRBJ2-5; D ambiguous. Trimming took 0 bases from V and 5 from J, leaving 7 bases between them. Germline values: CDR1 ENHRY, CDR2 SYGVKD. The CDR3 has 13 amino acids. The CDR3 DNA follows: TGTGCCATCAGTGAGTCGGACCGGGAGACCCAGTACTTC. Encoded protein: CAISESDRETQYF.

As concerns this clonotype: The junction and the germline gene differ at one end; a read error may be behind it. V and J are TRBV12-3 or TRBV12-4 and TRBJ1-1; 9 nucleotides match TRBD1. The CDR3 sequence is 16 residues long. The CDR3 DNA is TGTGCCAGCAGTTCCCAGGGCGGGACAGGGAACCCTGAAGCTTTCTTT. Residues: CASSSQGGTGNPEAFF.

This clonotype was detected many times. The chain joins TRBV7-9 to TRBJ2-5, with 8 bases that match TRBD1. V shed 5 bases, J shed 0 bases, and the junction held 8 bases outside the gene matches. There are 16 residues in the CDR3. Germline CDR1 is SEHNR and CDR2 is FQNEAQ (reference sequence). The CDR3 here is CASSLRTGGYQETQYF. Here the CDR3 DNA reads TGTGCCAGCAGCCTCCGTACAGGGGGGTACCAAGAGACCCAGTACTTC.

This clonotype was recorded a few times. The chain recombines TRBV20-1 with TRBJ2-7, with 8 positions matching TRBD1. The CDR3 is 15 amino acids. Trimming removed 1 base from V and 4 bases from J; junction bases left unmatched: 9. CDR1 is DFQATT, CDR2 SNEGSKA, per germline (reference sequence). The CDR3 loop is CSARASGQGRYEQYF. The CDR3 DNA is TGCAGTGCTAGAGCCTCCGGACAGGGAAGGTACGAGCAGTACTTC.